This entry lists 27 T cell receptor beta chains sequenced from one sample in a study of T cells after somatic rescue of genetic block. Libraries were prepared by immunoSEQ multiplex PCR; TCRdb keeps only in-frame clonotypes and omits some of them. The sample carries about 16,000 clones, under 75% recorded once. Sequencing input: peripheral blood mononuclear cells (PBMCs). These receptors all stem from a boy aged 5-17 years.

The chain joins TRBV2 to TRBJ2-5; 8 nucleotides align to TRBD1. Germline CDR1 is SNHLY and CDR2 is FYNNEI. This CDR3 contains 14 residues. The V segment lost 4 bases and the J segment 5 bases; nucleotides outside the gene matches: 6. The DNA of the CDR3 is TGTGCCAGCAGTGCGGGCAGGGGGCTTGAGACCCAGTACTTC. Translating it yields CASSAGRGLETQYF.

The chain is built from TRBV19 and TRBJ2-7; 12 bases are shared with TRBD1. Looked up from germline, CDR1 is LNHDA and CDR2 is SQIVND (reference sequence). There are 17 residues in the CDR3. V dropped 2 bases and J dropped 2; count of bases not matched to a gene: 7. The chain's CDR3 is CASSIKGGQGAAYEQYF. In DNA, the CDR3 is TGTGCCAGTAGTATAAAAGGGGGACAGGGGGCAGCCTACGAGCAGTACTTC.

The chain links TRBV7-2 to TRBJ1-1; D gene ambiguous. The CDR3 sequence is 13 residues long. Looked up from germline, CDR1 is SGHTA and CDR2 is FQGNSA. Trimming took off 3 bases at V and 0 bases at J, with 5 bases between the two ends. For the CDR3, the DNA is TGTGCCAGCAGCTTCTACCTGAACACTGAAGCTTTCTTT. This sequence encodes CASSFYLNTEAFF.

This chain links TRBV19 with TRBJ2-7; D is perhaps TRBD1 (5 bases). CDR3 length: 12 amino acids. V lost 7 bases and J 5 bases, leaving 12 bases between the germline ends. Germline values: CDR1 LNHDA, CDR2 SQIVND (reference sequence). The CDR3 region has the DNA TGTGCCAGTAAACAGGCGCCAAACGAGCAGTACTTC. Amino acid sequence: CASKQAPNEQYF.

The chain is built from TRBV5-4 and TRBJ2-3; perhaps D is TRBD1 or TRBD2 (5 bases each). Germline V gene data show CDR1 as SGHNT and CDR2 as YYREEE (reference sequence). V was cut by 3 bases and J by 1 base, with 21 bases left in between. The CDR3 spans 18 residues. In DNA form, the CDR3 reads TGTGCCAGCAGCTACGGGACCCCCCAAGTCATCCGCACAGATACGCAGTATTTT. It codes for CASSYGTPQVIRTDTQYF.

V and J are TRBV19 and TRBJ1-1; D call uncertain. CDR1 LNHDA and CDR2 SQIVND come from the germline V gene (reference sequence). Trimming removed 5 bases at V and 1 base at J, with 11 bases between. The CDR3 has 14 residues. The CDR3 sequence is CASSPIATNTEAFF. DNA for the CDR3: TGTGCCAGTAGTCCGATAGCCACGAACACTGAAGCTTTCTTT.

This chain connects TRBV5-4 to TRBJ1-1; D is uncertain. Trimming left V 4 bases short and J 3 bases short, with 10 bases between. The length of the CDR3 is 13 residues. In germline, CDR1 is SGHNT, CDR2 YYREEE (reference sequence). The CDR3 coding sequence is TGTGCCAGCAGCCGAGCCCCGGACACTGAAGCTTTCTTT. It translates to CASSRAPDTEAFF.

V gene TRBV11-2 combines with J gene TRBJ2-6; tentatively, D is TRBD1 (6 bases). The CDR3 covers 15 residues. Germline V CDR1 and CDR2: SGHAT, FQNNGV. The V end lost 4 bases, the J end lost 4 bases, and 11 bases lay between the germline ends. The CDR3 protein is CASSYAGVGANVLTF. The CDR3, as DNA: TGTGCCAGCAGCTATGCAGGGGTCGGGGCCAACGTCCTGACTTTC.

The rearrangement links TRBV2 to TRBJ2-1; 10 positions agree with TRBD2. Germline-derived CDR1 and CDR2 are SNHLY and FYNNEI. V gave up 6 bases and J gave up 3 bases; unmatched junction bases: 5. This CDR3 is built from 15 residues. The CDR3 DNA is TGTGCCAGCAGACGGACTAGCGGCGACTACAATGAGCAGTTCTTC. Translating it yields CASRRTSGDYNEQFF.

The CDR3 region is CASSYRQGATGELFF. The CDR3, as DNA: TGTGCCAGCAGCTACAGACAGGGGGCGACCGGGGAGCTGTTTTTT. The genes are TRBV7-9 and TRBJ2-2, with 10 bases matching TRBD1. This CDR3 spans 15 amino acids. CDR1 and CDR2 (germline): SEHNR, FQNEAQ (reference sequence). V was pared by 4 bases and J by 5 bases, with 4 bases of the junction left unmatched.

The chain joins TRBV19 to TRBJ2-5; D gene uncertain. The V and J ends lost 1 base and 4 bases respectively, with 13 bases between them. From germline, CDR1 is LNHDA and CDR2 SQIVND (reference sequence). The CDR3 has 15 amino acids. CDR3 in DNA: TGTGCCAGTAGTATAGTAGGTAGTTTCGGAGAGACCCAGTACTTC. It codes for CASSIVGSFGETQYF.

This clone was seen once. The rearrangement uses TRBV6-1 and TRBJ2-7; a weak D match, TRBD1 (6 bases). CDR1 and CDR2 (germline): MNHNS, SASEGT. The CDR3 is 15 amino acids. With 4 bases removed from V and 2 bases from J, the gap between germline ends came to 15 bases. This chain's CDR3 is CASSGEGDIAYEQYF. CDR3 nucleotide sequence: TGTGCCAGCAGTGGAGAAGGGGACATTGCCTACGAGCAGTACTTC.

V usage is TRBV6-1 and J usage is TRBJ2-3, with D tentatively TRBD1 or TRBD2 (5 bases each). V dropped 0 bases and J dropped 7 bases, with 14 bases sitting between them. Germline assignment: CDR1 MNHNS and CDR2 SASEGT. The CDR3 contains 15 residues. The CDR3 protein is CASSEAQTGGYTQYF. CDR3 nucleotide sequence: TGTGCCAGCAGTGAAGCGCAGACTGGGGGTTATACGCAGTATTTT.

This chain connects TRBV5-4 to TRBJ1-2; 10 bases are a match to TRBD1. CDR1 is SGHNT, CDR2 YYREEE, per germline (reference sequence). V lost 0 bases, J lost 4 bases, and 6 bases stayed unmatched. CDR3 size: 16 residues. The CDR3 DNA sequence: TGTGCCAGCAGCTTGGAATGGGACAGGGGCGGCTATGGCTACACCTTC. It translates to CASSLEWDRGGYGYTF.

The CDR3 loop reads CASSSNRGPNQPQHF. As DNA, the CDR3 is TGTGCCAGCAGCTCCAACAGGGGGCCTAATCAGCCCCAGCATTTT. The gene calls are TRBV7-1 and TRBJ1-5; 9 positions agree with TRBD1. TRBV7-1 has ORF status, its function being uncertain. The CDR3 runs to 15 residues. The V and J ends lost 3 bases and 4 bases, in that order; junction bases with no gene match: 4.

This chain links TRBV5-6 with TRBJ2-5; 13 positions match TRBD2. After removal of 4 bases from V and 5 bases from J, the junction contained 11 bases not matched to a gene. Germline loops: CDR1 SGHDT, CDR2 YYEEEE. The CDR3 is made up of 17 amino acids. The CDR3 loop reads CASSEGGLAGVKETQYF. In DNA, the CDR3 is TGTGCCAGCAGCGAAGGAGGACTAGCGGGAGTGAAGGAGACCCAGTACTTC.

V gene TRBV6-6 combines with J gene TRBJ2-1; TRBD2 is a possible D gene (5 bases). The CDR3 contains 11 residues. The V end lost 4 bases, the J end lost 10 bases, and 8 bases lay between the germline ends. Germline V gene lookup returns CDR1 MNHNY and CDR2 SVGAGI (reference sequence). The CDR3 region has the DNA TGTGCCAGCAGTTCCTTAGCGGAGCAGTTCTTC. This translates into CASSSLAEQFF.

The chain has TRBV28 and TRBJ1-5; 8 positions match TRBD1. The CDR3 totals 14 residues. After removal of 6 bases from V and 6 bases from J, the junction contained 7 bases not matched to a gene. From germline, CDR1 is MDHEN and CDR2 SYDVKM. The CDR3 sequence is CASSQQGVGQPQHF. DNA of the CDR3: TGTGCCAGCAGCCAACAGGGGGTGGGTCAGCCCCAGCATTTT.

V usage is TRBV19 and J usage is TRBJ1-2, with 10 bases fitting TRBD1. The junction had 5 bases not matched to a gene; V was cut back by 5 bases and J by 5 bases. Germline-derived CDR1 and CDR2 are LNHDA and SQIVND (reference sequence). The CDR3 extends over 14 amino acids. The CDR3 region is CASSDPGQGYGYTF. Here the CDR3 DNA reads TGTGCCAGTAGTGACCCGGGACAGGGGTATGGCTACACCTTC.

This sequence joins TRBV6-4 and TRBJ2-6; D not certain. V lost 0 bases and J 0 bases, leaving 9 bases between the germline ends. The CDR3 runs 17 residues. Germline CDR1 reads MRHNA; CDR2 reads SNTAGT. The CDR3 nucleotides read TGTGCCAGCAGTGACTCGACGGTAGCCTCTGGGGCCAACGTCCTGACTTTC. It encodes CASSDSTVASGANVLTF.

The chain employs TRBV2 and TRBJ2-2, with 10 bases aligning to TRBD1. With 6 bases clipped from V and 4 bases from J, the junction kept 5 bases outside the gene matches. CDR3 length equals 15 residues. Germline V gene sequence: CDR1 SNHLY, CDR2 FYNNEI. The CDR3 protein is CASRRGTGATGELFF. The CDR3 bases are TGTGCCAGCAGGCGTGGGACAGGGGCCACCGGGGAGCTGTTTTTT.

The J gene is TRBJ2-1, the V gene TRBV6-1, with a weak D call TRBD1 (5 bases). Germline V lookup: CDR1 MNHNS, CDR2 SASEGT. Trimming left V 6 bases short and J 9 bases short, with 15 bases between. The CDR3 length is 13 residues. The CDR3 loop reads CASRDDRRGEQFF. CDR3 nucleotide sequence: TGTGCCAGCAGGGACGACCGTAGGGGTGAGCAGTTCTTC.

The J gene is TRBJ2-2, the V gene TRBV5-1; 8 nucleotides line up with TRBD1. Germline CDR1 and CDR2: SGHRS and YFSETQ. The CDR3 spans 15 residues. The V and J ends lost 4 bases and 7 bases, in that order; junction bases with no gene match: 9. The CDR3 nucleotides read TGCGCCAGCAGCATCCACAGGGGGGATATCGGGGAGCTGTTTTTT. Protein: CASSIHRGDIGELFF.

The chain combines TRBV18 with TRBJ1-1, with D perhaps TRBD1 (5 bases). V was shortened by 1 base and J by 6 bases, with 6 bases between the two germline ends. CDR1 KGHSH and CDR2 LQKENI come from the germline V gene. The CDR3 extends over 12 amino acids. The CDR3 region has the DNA TGTGCCAGCTCACCACAGGGGTCTGAAGCTTTCTTT. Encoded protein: CASSPQGSEAFF.

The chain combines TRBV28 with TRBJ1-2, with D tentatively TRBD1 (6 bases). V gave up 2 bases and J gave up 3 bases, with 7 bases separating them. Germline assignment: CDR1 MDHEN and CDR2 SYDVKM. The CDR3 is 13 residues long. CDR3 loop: CASSLGGHYGYTF. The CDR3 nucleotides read TGTGCCAGCAGTTTAGGGGGCCACTATGGCTACACCTTC.

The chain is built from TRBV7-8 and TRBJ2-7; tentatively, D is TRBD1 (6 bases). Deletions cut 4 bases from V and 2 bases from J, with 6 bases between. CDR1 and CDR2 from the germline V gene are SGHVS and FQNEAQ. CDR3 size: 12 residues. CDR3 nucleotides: TGTGCCAGCAGCTCAGGGGCCTACGAGCAGTACTTC. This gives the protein CASSSGAYEQYF.

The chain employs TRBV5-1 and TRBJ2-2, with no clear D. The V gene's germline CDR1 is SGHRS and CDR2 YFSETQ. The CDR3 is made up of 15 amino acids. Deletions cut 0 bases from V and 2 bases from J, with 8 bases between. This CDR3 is CASSLALGNTGELFF. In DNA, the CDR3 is TGCGCCAGCAGCTTGGCCCTGGGAAACACCGGGGAGCTGTTTTTT.